These 26 T cell receptor beta chains came from one sample sequenced in a study of cytomegalovirus exposure and HLA in healthy donors (dated by TCRdb to 2016 to 2017). The library came from the immunoSEQ multiplex PCR assay. For the multiplex PCR, a mixture combining 60 forward primers for TCR Vbeta segments and 13 reverse primers for TCR Jbeta segments was used. TCRdb re-hosts the immuneACCESS table, in-frame sequences only. Its copies lack some clones; in the studies checked, an unresolved V gene accounts for under half of them, and the cause for the rest is not known. A total of about 190,000 clones appear in this sample, 79% of them only once. The ten biggest clones cover around 1.6% of the sample. Sample: PBMCs. Source of these receptors: a woman younger than 35 in good health and CMV-seronegative.

The rearrangement joins TRBV18 to TRBJ1-1; possibly TRBD1 for D (6 bases). Germline CDR1 and CDR2: KGHSH and LQKENI. CDR3 length equals 17 residues. Trimming stripped 3 bases from V and 4 bases from J, with 21 bases between. The CDR3 coding sequence is TGTGCCAGCTCACCCCCAGGCTTAACAGGGCCAATCACTGAAGCTTTCTTT. It yields the protein CASSPPGLTGPITEAFF. Combining the CDR3 with reference TRBV18 and TRBJ1-1 gives the whole variable domain NAGVMQNPRHLVRRRGQEARLRCSPMKGHSHVYWYRQLPEEGLKFMVYLQKENIIDESGMPKERFSAEFPKEGPSILRIQQVVRGDSAAYFCASSPPGLTGPITEAFFGQGTRLTVV.

This sequence joins TRBV10-3 and TRBJ2-3; no clear D gene. The CDR3 has 17 residues. Germline CDR1 reads ENHRY; CDR2 reads SYGVKD. V lost 0 bases and J lost 2, with 15 bases in between. Here the CDR3 DNA reads TGTGCCATCAGTGAGTCGCAAGACTCCAGTAACACAGATACGCAGTATTTT. It is translated as CAISESQDSSNTDTQYF.

The chain employs TRBV2 and TRBJ2-1, with 8 bases fitting TRBD1. Germline lookup yields CDR1 SNHLY and CDR2 FYNNEI. The CDR3 contains 15 residues. Trimming took 6 bases from V and 10 from J; bases not matched to a gene: 14. The CDR3 nucleotides read TGTGCCAGCAGCCCTACCCCGGGACAGGTGGGAGAGCAGTTCTTC. It yields the protein CASSPTPGQVGEQFF. The complete variable domain, with remaining parts taken from reference TRBV2 and TRBJ2-1, reads EPEVTQTPSHQVTQMGQEVILRCVPISNHLYFYWYRQILGQKVEFLVSFYNNEISEKSEIFDDQFSVERPDGSNFTLKIRSTKLEDSAMYFCASSPTPGQVGEQFFGPGTRLTVL.

The chain recombines TRBV27 with TRBJ1-6, with 9 bases aligning to TRBD1. Germline CDR1 is MNHEY and CDR2 is SMNVEV (reference sequence). After removal of 4 bases from V and 10 bases from J, the junction contained 14 bases not matched to a gene. CDR3 length: 17 residues. The CDR3 bases are TGTGCCAGCAGTTCCTTCCGGGGACAGGGTTCCAGCTCACCCCTCCACTTT. Its protein product is CASSSFRGQGSSSPLHF.

This clone was observed a few times. V is TRBV30 and J is TRBJ2-5; TRBD2 matches 11 bases. Matching the DNA end better, TRBJ2-7 makes the J call doubtful. This CDR3 has 15 amino acids. Germline V gives CDR1 GTSNPN, CDR2 SVGIG (reference sequence). The CDR3 DNA follows: TGTGCCTGGAGGGGAAGACTAGCGGGAAGGTACGAGCAGTACTTC. Its protein is CAWRGRLAGRYEQYF.

The chain employs TRBV6-5 and TRBJ2-2; TRBD1 aligns across 9 bases. The junction had 4 bases not matched to a gene; V was cut back by 8 bases and J by 0 bases. This CDR3 contains 15 residues. CDR1 is MNHEY, CDR2 SVGAGI, per germline. In DNA, the CDR3 is TGTGCCAGCGTTAGACAGGGGGCGAACACCGGGGAGCTGTTTTTT. Protein: CASVRQGANTGELFF.

The V call is TRBV19, the J call TRBJ2-1; 8 bases are a match to TRBD2. V trimming: 5 bases; J trimming: 7 bases; junction bases outside the gene matches: 7. The germline V gene has CDR1 LNHDA and CDR2 SQIVND (reference sequence). The CDR3 runs to 14 residues. The CDR3 DNA reads TGTGCCAGTAGTGGCTCCGGGACTAGGAATGAGCAGTTCTTC. Translated, it gives CASSGSGTRNEQFF.

The count of this clone is one. The rearrangement links TRBV7-8 to TRBJ2-7; 7 nucleotides align to TRBD1. The CDR3 has 18 amino acids. Germline CDR1 SGHVS, CDR2 FQNEAQ. The junction had 13 bases not matched to a gene; V was cut back by 0 bases and J by 2 bases. The CDR3 loop reads CASSLALTQGVGTYEQYF. In nucleotides, the CDR3 is TGTGCCAGCAGCTTAGCCCTAACTCAGGGGGTTGGCACCTACGAGCAGTACTTC.

The genes are TRBV15 and TRBJ2-7, with 7 bases matching TRBD2. CDR1 is LNHNV, CDR2 YYDKDF, per germline (reference sequence). The CDR3 runs 14 residues. V dropped 2 bases and J dropped 6; count of bases not matched to a gene: 7. The CDR3 protein is CATSRLTAGAEQYF. The CDR3 DNA reads TGTGCCACCAGCAGACTTACGGCGGGAGCCGAGCAGTACTTC.

The genes are TRBV5-1 and TRBJ2-6; 7 bases are shared with TRBD2. Trimming cost V 5 bases and J 0 bases; bases outside gene matches: 5. Germline CDR1 is SGHRS and CDR2 is YFSETQ. This CDR3 contains 16 residues. The CDR3 here is CASRASGPSGANVLTF. The CDR3 DNA reads as TGCGCCAGCAGGGCTAGCGGTCCCTCTGGGGCCAACGTCCTGACTTTC. The full variable domain, completed using reference TRBV5-1 and TRBJ2-6, is KAGVTQTPRYLIKTRGQQVTLSCSPISGHRSVSWYQQTPGQGLQFLFEYFSETQRNKGNFPGRFSGRQFSNSRSEMNVSTLELGDSALYLCASRASGPSGANVLTFGAGSRLTVL.

The table lists this clone with a count of one. The chain combines TRBV7-9 with TRBJ2-3, with 12 bases aligning to TRBD2. The length of the CDR3 is 16 residues. The J segment lost 4 bases and the V segment lost 2 bases, leaving 4 bases of the junction unmatched. Germline loops: CDR1 SEHNR, CDR2 FQNEAQ (reference sequence). The DNA of the CDR3 is TGTGCCAGCAGCTTACTGGCTAGCGGGGGGGCAGATACGCAGTATTTT. Protein sequence: CASSLLASGGADTQYF.

The chain recombines TRBV19 with TRBJ1-2, with 9 positions matching TRBD1. With V trimmed by 6 bases and J by 6 bases, 5 bases remained unmatched. The germline V gene has CDR1 LNHDA and CDR2 SQIVND (reference sequence). CDR3 length: 13 amino acids. CDR3 sequence: CASSPRTGDGYTF. For the CDR3, the DNA is TGTGCCAGTAGCCCCAGGACAGGGGATGGCTACACCTTC.

The rearrangement joins TRBV5-1 to TRBJ2-7; TRBD1 aligns across 7 bases. The CDR3 extends over 14 amino acids. J was trimmed by 2 bases and V by 2 bases; bases with no gene match: 4. CDR1 and CDR2 (germline): SGHRS, YFSETQ. The CDR3 DNA reads as TGCGCCAGCAGCTTCGACAGGGAAACCTACGAGCAGTACTTC. The encoded protein is CASSFDRETYEQYF.

The chain combines TRBV5-1 with TRBJ2-3, with 9 bases fitting TRBD2. After removal of 3 bases from V and 3 bases from J, the junction contained 20 bases not matched to a gene. Germline CDR1 is SGHRS and CDR2 is YFSETQ. The CDR3 sequence is 20 residues long. The CDR3 coding sequence is TGCGCCAGCAGCTCGAAAACCCCCAGTCCGGCGGGAGGGCCGACAGATACGCAGTATTTT. It yields the protein CASSSKTPSPAGGPTDTQYF.

The CDR3 region has the DNA TGTGCCAGCAGGGGACAGGCTGTCCGCTACACCTTC. It codes for CASRGQAVRYTF. The chain links TRBV6-1 to TRBJ1-2, with 8 bases lining up with TRBD1. This CDR3 has 12 residues. The germline V gene has CDR1 MNHNS and CDR2 SASEGT. J was trimmed by 9 bases and V by 6 bases; bases with no gene match: 6.

On this clone: An end of the junction differs from the germline gene, which may be a read error. This chain connects TRBV7-9 to TRBJ2-1, with D perhaps matching TRBD2 (5 bases). This CDR3 has 12 amino acids. CDR1 is SEHNR, CDR2 FQNEAQ, per germline (reference sequence). Here the CDR3 reads CSSSLGSEWRFF. CDR3 coding DNA: TGTTCCAGCAGCTTAGGTAGCGAGTGGCGGTTCTTC.

This chain joins TRBV28 and TRBJ1-2; no definite D call. Germline CDR1 is MDHEN and CDR2 is SYDVKM. The CDR3 length is 14 residues. The ends were cut back, 5 bases at V and 6 bases at J, with 16 bases in the middle. CDR3 nucleotides: TGTGCCAGCAGTCCCGGGGTGAGGGTGGATGGCTACACCTTC. Protein: CASSPGVRVDGYTF.

This clone was observed a handful of times. This rearrangement joins TRBV28 to TRBJ2-5, with 8 positions matching TRBD1. This CDR3 spans 13 amino acids. Germline assignment: CDR1 MDHEN and CDR2 SYDVKM. With V trimmed by 7 bases and J by 5 bases, 6 bases remained unmatched. CDR3 sequence (DNA): TGTGCCAGCACTCGGACAGGGTTGGAGACCCAGTACTTC. Its protein is CASTRTGLETQYF.

V usage is TRBV15 and J usage is TRBJ2-7; 7 nucleotides agree with TRBD2. The junction had 3 bases not matched to a gene; V was cut back by 1 base and J by 6 bases. CDR1 and CDR2 from the germline V gene are LNHNV and YYDKDF (reference sequence). CDR3 length equals 13 residues. The CDR3 DNA reads TGTGCCACCAGCAGAGTAGCGGGTGGCGAGCAGTACTTC. Protein sequence: CATSRVAGGEQYF.

The chain uses TRBV11-1 and TRBJ2-4, with 9 bases lining up with TRBD1. Germline V gives CDR1 SGHAT, CDR2 FQDESV (reference sequence). This CDR3 spans 16 amino acids. V trimming: 4 bases; J trimming: 0 bases; junction bases outside the gene matches: 4. For the CDR3, the DNA is TGTGCCAGCAGCTCGACAGGGGGATTAGCCAAAAACATTCAGTACTTC. Translating it yields CASSSTGGLAKNIQYF.

This clone was detected once. V and J are TRBV7-6 and TRBJ1-1; D is ambiguous. The CDR3 totals 15 residues. Germline lookup yields CDR1 SGHVS and CDR2 FNYEAQ. Trimming cost V 10 bases and J 2 bases, with 20 bases left between them. In nucleotides, the CDR3 is TGTGCCAACTCCCCTTGGGGAGGGCGCAACACTGAAGCTTTCTTT. Translated: CANSPWGGRNTEAFF.

The gene calls are TRBV27 and TRBJ1-1, with 8 bases that match TRBD1. The CDR3 loop spans 13 amino acids. CDR1 is MNHEY, CDR2 SMNVEV, per germline (reference sequence). V gave up 4 bases and J gave up 4 bases; unmatched junction bases: 2. CDR3 loop: CASSSTGGTEAFF. As DNA, the CDR3 is TGTGCCAGCAGTTCAACAGGGGGCACTGAAGCTTTCTTT.

This chain connects TRBV7-9 to TRBJ1-5; no firm D call. The CDR3 extends over 14 amino acids. V dropped 4 bases and J dropped 5 bases, with 12 bases sitting between them. Germline CDR1 and CDR2: SEHNR and FQNEAQ (reference sequence). CDR3 region: CASSSDSGDQPQHF. The CDR3 DNA reads TGTGCCAGCAGCTCGGACTCCGGGGATCAGCCCCAGCATTTT.

The rearrangement joins TRBV4-1 to TRBJ1-1; 12 bases are a match to TRBD1. Germline V CDR1 and CDR2: MGHRA, YSYEKL. The junction had 4 bases not matched to a gene; V was cut back by 4 bases and J by 1 base. The CDR3 has 16 amino acids. CDR3 in DNA: TGCGCCAGCAGCCGCGGGACAGGGGGCCCGAACACTGAAGCTTTCTTT. This translates into CASSRGTGGPNTEAFF.

The rearrangement uses TRBV9 and TRBJ1-2; D not resolved. This CDR3 spans 13 amino acids. The V gene lost 1 base and the J gene lost 1 base, with 5 bases spanning the gap. Germline V gene data show CDR1 as SGDLS and CDR2 as YYNGEE. The DNA of the CDR3 is TGTGCCAGCAGCGTAACAATTAACTATGGCTACACCTTC. Its translation is CASSVTINYGYTF.

This rearrangement joins TRBV28 to TRBJ1-6, with a possible D match to TRBD1 (5 bases). Deletions cut 8 bases from V and 5 bases from J, with 13 bases between. The CDR3 is made up of 14 amino acids. The germline CDR1 and CDR2 sequences are MDHEN and SYDVKM. The CDR3 reads CASEAGQDNSPLHF. Written as DNA, the CDR3 is TGTGCCAGCGAAGCAGGGCAGGATAATTCACCCCTCCACTTT.